This record looks at one T cell receptor beta chain sequence and its context. The antigen is not known. Blood samples were obtained at baseline, cycle 4 day 1, and cycle 7 day 1. Germline CDR1 LNHNV, CDR2 YYDKDF (reference sequence). The CDR3 length is 14 residues. V was pared by 5 bases and J by 4 bases, with 11 bases between. This sample was taken from a study of OX40 agonist ivuxolimab in advanced cancers. Study background: People in dose escalation had one of these cancers: hepatocellular carcinoma, melanoma, renal cell or head and neck cancer.

Overall study results and limits: Mean expanded clone counts were higher in CD8+ than CD4+ T cells. The work left the antigen specificity of expanded peripheral T cells undetermined.

Only in-frame clones appear in the TCRdb table, and some are missing; sequencing was by immunoSEQ multiplex PCR. In the table there are around 60,000 clones, around 84% of which are singletons. The TCR sequence derives from an adult with an advanced solid tumor such as melanoma, head and neck, liver or kidney cancer. J is TRBJ2-2 and V is TRBV15, with D perhaps matching TRBD1 (5 bases). The sample here was CD4+ or CD8+ T cells sorted from blood, taken in a trial of the OX40 agonist ivuxolimab. The DNA of the CDR3 is TGTGCCACCAGCCGACAGTCCGGCACCGGGGAGCTGTTTTTT. Its translation: CATSRQSGTGELFF.